A selection of T cell receptor beta chains follows, all from one sample in a study of blood T cell repertoires in COVID-19. TCRdb keeps only in-frame clones here, not all; method: immunoSEQ multiplex PCR. The sample includes tens of thousands of clones, approximately 86% of them seen just once. Sequenced sample: peripheral blood. The source is a man aged 45 to 65 with active COVID-19. The CDR3 runs from the conserved cysteine through the conserved F or W.

v_call	cdr3_aa
TRBV2	CAGAQRELDTQYF
TRBV7-8	CASSLDGAGGGHTF
TRBV6-1	CASSEGVGGVTTDTQYF
TRBV3-1/TRBV3-2	CASSQWDRGPNSPLHF
TRBV4-1	CASSPGSRGLGEQYF
TRBV7-9	CASSSGLVAGRSTDTQYF
TRBV5-1	CASSFSGDGYTF
TRBV3-1/TRBV3-2	CASSQGRQTGNTIYF
TRBV10-2	CASSGQGGSNQPQHF
TRBV6-2/TRBV6-3	CASSHRGRRSLANVLTF
TRBV4-2	CASSQDKASGRHHTQYF
TRBV11-1	CASSQGGSQFF
TRBV7-2	CASSLAPANSYNEQFF
TRBV4-1	CASSQRDRSWEGNTIYF
TRBV24-1	CATSEKGLAGVYEQFF
TRBV29-1	CSGKTGNNEQFF
TRBV12-3/TRBV12-4	CASRKGDEQFF
TRBV28	CASSPPHSNYGYTF
TRBV5-1	CASSLTSGTETQYF
TRBV14	CASSQGKGLYEQYF
TRBV24-1	CATSDYAGTSVNNEQFF
TRBV7-3	CASSKQGAGGYTF
TRBV24-1	CATSDPLADTQYF
TRBV2	CASSGLARYNEQFF
TRBV10-2	CASSKIPGLAGDNEQFF
TRBV25-1	CASSEGQGARGYTF
TRBV5-1	CASSLGGSSYNEQFF
TRBV2	CASSVGGVGNQPQHF
TRBV2	CASSEVSTGWRETQYF
TRBV7-2	CASSLAGQDYGYTF
TRBV6-5	CASRVLGATVTEAFF
TRBV19	CASIRGQGRMNTEAFF
TRBV5-1	CASSSGTGGVRLTF
TRBV2	CASPTRLAGGQEDTQYF
TRBV6-6	CASSYPQGGIDTEAFF
TRBV5-1	CASMGGGPHETQYF
TRBV10-3	CAISRSGGRNNEQFF
TRBV11-2	CASSPTGLGANVLTF
TRBV9	CASSARIGAGGQETQYF
TRBV7-9	CASSLEGQGANEQFF
TRBV9	CASSVSSGGRLGGEQFF
TRBV7-2	CASSFLQGAGYTF
TRBV24-1	CATRVLDRLSYEQYF
TRBV2	CASSDHREGQPQHF
TRBV27	CASSLFSNFQDTQYF
TRBV4-1	CASSYLGQGANEKLFF
TRBV19	CASSGGGPGANVLTF
TRBV15	CATSRERTGGEVKLFF
TRBV13	CASSLGSGRARDEQFF
TRBV19	CASSTSGGPSTDTQYF
TRBV19	CASSRQGTQYF
TRBV5-1	CATSEGPIQETQYF
TRBV27	CASSPGQGGSPLHF
TRBV5-1	CASSHRDRGEKLFF
TRBV28	CASSLVGQGTGANVLTF
TRBV6-5	CASSYSGGTSYNEQFF
TRBV7-9	CASSLAAHRGEQYF
TRBV5-1	CASSRGLAGEEDTQYF
TRBV27	CASSLTASGGRFAQYF